The present T cell receptor (beta chain) was sequenced within a study of monozygotic twins with inflammatory bowel disease. Study conclusions and caveats: No distinction between different T cell subtypes was possible.

After re-calling the 5' RACE reads, TCRdb lists one entry per CDR3 protein, DNA absent. The table for this sample gives around 410,000 distinct CDR3 sequences. The CDR3 loop spans 17 amino acids. Details on this clonotype: Its antigen is currently unknown.

This rearrangement joins TRBV12-2 to TRBJ2-1; absent DNA, TCRdb's TRBD2 call cannot be checked. TRBV12-2 counts as a pseudogene. The material sequenced was blood. The receptor was isolated from a human donor with ulcerative colitis or Crohn's disease, or a healthy co-twin of an affected twin (not recorded which). CDR3: CASRLSPSGLLYNEQFF.